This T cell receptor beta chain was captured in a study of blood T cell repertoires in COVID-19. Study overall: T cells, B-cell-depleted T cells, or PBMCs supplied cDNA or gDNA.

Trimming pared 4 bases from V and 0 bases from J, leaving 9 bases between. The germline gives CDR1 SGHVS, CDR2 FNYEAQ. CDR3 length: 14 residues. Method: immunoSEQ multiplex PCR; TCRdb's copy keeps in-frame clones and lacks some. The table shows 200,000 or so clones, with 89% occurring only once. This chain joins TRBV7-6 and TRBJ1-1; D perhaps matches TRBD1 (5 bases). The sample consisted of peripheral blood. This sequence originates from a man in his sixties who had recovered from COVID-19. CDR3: CASSWGGVNTEAFF. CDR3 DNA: TGTGCCAGCAGCTGGGGAGGGGTGAACACTGAAGCTTTCTTT.